This record looks at one TCR beta chain sequence and its context. The antigen is not known. The source of the sample is a study of molecular identifiers for immune sequencing clone quantification. Whole-study findings and limits: Clones above 20 RNA copies contained over 99% of effector molecules and under 1% of naive molecules.

V lost 1 base, J lost 0 bases, and 13 bases lay in between. Per germline, CDR1 LGHDT and CDR2 YNNKEL (reference sequence). CDR3 size: 16 residues. Libraries of naive CD8 T cells were made from about 19,000 to 1,100,000 sorted cells. They used 10%, 30% or 50% RNA. It was with previously described methods and listed TCR primers that bulk TCR libraries were made. One entry per CDR3 protein results from TCRdb running MiXCR on the PCR reads. The sample carries about 500,000 distinct CDR3 sequences, around 21% recorded once. Sequencing was carried out using naive CD8+ T cells from blood, with Jurkat cell RNA spiked in. The subset here: FACS-sorted CD8+CD4-CCR7+CD45RA+ naive T cells. V gene TRBV3-1 combines with J gene TRBJ2-7; D perhaps matches TRBD1 (6 bases). The sequence came from a human donor in good health. Some libraries in this study had Jurkat cell RNA spiked in. The CDR3 region is CASSQGKGVSSYEQYF. Written as DNA, the CDR3 is TGTGCCAGCAGCCAAGGGAAGGGGGTTAGCTCCTACGAGCAGTACTTC.